This TCR beta chain was retrieved from a study of shared clonotypes between healthy human individuals. General study results and limits: Rarefaction exposed incomplete sorted-subset sequencing despite large depth. Between a handful of donors, naive CD4 clonotypes were shared at a level of about 5%. Shared clonotypes across all four donors exceeded non-shared ones in generation probability.

This clone was counted a few times. Its antigen is not known. Other DNA sequences within the sample encode an identical CDR3. Germline V lookup: CDR1 LNHNV, CDR2 YYDKDF (reference sequence). Trimming removed 0 bases at V and 2 bases at J, with 10 bases between. This CDR3 has 15 amino acids. TCRdb keeps only in-frame clones here, not all; method: immunoSEQ multiplex PCR. The sample consists of roughly 1 million clones, approximately 76% of them appearing once. The split of CD4+ cells yielded CD45RA+ naive and CD45RA-negative memory subsets. This sequence was found in a man aged 18-30 years in good health. The chain employs TRBV15 and TRBJ2-5, with D perhaps TRBD1 or TRBD2 (5 bases each). Input material: memory CD4+ T cells sorted from blood. Documented subset: CD45RA-negative fraction. The CDR3 loop reads CATSRDPGPQETQYF. DNA of the CDR3: TGTGCCACCAGCAGAGACCCGGGGCCACAAGAGACCCAGTACTTC.